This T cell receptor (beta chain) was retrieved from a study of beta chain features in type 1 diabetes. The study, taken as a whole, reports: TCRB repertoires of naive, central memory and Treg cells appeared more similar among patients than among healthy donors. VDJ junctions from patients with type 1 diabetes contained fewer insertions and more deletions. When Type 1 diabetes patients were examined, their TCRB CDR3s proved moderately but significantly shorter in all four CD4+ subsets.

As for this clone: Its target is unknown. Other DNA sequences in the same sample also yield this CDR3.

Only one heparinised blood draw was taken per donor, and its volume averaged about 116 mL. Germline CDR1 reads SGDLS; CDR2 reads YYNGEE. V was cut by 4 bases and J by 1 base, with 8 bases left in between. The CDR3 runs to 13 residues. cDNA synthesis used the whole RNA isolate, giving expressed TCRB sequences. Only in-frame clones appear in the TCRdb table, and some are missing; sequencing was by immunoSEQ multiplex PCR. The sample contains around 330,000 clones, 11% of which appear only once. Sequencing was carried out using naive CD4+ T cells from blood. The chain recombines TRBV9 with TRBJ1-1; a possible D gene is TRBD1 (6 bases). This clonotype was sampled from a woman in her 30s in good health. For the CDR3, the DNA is TGTGCCAGCAGCACGACAGGGAACACTGAAGCTTTCTTT. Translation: CASSTTGNTEAFF.